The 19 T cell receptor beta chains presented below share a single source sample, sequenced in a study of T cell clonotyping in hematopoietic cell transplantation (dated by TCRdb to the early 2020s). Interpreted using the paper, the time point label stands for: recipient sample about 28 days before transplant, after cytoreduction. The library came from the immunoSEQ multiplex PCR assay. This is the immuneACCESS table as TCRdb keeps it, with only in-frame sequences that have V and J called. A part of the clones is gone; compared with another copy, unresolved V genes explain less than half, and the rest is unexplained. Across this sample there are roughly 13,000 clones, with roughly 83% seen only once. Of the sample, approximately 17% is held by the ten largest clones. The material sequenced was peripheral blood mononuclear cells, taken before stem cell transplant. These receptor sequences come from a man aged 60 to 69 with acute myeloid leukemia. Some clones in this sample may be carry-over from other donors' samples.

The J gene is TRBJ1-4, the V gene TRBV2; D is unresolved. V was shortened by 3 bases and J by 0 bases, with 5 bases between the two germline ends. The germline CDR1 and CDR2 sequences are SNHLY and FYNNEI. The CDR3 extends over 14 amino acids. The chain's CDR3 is CASSDHSTNEKLFF. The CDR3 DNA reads TGTGCCAGCAGTGACCACTCAACTAATGAAAAACTGTTTTTT.

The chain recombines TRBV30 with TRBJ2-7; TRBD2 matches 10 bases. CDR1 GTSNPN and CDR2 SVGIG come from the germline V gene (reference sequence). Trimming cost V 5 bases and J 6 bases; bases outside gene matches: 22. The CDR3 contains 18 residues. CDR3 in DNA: TGTGCCTGGGACTGGGCTAGCGGGGGAGGTCCGAGGGGTGGCGAGCAGTACTTC. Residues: CAWDWASGGGPRGGEQYF.

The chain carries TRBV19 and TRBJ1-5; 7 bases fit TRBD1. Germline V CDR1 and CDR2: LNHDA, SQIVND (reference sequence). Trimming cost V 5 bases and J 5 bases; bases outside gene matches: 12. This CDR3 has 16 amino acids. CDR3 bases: TGTGCCAGTAGTGTACTAGCTGGGACAGATGATCAGCCCCAGCATTTT. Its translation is CASSVLAGTDDQPQHF.

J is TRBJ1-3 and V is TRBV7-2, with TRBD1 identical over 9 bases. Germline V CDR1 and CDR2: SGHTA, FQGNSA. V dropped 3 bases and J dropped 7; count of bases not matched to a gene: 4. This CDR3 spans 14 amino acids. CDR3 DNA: TGTGCCAGCAGCTTTTCGACAGGGGGTAACACCATATATTTT. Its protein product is CASSFSTGGNTIYF.

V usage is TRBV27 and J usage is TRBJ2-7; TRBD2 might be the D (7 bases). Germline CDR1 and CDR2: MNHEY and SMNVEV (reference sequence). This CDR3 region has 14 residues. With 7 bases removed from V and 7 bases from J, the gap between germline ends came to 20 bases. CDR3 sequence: CASTPAGAWIEQYF. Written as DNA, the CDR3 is TGTGCCAGCACCCCCGCGGGGGCCTGGATAGAGCAGTACTTC.

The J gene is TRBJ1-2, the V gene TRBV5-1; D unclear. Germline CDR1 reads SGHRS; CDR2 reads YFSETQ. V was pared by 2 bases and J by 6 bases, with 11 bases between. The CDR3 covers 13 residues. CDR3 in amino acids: CASSLGWGDGYTF. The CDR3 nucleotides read TGCGCCAGCAGCTTAGGCTGGGGTGATGGCTACACCTTC. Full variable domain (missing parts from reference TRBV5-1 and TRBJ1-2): KAGVTQTPRYLIKTRGQQVTLSCSPISGHRSVSWYQQTPGQGLQFLFEYFSETQRNKGNFPGRFSGRQFSNSRSEMNVSTLELGDSALYLCASSLGWGDGYTFGSGTRLTVV.

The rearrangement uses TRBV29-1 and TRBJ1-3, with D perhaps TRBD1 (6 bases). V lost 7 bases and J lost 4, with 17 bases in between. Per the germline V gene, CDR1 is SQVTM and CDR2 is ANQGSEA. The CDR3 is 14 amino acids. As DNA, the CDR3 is TGCAGCGCCTCTTCCCCTGGACAGGGAAACACCATATATTTT. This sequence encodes CSASSPGQGNTIYF.

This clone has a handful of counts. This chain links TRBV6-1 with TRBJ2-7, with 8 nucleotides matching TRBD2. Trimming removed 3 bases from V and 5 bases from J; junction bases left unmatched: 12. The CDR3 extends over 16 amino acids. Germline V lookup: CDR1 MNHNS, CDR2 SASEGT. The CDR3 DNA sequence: TGTGCCAGCAGTGATCCGGGGGGGTGGCGCACGAACGAGCAGTACTTC. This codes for CASSDPGGWRTNEQYF.

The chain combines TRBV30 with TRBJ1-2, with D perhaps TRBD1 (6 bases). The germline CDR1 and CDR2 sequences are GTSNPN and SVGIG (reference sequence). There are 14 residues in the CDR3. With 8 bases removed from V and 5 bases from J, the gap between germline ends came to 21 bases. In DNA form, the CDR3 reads TGTGCCCTGGAGCCTAATTTGGGGACATATGGCTACACCTTC. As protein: CALEPNLGTYGYTF.

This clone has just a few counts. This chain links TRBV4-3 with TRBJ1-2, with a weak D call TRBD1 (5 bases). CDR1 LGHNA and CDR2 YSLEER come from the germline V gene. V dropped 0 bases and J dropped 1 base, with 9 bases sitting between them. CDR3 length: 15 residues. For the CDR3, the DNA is TGCGCCAGCAGCCAAGACGGGGCTATTAACTATGGCTACACCTTC. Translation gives CASSQDGAINYGYTF.

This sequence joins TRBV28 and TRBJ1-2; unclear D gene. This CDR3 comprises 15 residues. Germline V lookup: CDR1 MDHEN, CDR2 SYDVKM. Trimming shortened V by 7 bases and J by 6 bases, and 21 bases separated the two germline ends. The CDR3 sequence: CASTEVLAPINGYTF. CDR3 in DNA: TGTGCCAGCACTGAAGTTCTTGCCCCGATAAATGGCTACACCTTC.

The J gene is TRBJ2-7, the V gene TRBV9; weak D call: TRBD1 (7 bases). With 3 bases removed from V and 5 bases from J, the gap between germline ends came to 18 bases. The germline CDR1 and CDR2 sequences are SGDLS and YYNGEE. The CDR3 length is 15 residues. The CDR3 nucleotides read TGTGCCAGCAGCGCCGCCGACAGGGAGGTAAACGAGCAGTACTTC. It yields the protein CASSAADREVNEQYF. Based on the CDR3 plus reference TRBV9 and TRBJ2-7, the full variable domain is DSGVTQTPKHLITATGQRVTLRCSPRSGDLSVYWYQQSLDQGLQFLIQYYNGEERAKGNILERFSAQQFPDLHSELNLSSLELGDSALYFCASSAADREVNEQYFGPGTRLTVT.

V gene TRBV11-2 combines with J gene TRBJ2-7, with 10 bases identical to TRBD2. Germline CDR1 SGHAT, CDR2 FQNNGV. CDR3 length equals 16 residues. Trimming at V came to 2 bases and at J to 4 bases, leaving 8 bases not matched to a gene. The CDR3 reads CASSLRWLAGAYEQYF. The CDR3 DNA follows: TGTGCCAGCAGCTTAAGGTGGCTAGCGGGGGCTTACGAGCAGTACTTC.

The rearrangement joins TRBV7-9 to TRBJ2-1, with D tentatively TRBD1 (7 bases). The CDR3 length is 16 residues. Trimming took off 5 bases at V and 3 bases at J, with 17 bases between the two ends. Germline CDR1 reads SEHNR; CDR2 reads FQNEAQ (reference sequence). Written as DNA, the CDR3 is TGTGCCAGCAGCCCGGCGGACAGGACTAACTACAATGAGCAGTTCTTC. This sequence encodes CASSPADRTNYNEQFF.

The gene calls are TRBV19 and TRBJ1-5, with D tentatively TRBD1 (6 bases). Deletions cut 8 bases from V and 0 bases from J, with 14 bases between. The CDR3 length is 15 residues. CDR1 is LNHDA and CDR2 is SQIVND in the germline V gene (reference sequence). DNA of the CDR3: TGTGCCAGTCTCCGGGACATTACTAGCAATCAGCCCCAGCATTTT. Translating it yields CASLRDITSNQPQHF.

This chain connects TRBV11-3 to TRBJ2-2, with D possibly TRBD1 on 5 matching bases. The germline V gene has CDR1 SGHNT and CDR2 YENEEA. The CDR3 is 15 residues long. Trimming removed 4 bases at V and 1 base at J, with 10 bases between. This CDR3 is CASSSNQGNTGELFF. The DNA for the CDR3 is TGTGCCAGCAGCTCAAACCAGGGGAACACCGGGGAGCTGTTTTTT.

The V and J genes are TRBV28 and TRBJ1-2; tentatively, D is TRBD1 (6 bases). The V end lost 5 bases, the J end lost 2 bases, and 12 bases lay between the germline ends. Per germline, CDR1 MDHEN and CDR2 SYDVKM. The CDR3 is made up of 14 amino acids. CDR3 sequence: CASSQGMGNYGYTF. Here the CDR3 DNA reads TGTGCCAGCAGTCAGGGGATGGGGAACTATGGCTACACCTTC.

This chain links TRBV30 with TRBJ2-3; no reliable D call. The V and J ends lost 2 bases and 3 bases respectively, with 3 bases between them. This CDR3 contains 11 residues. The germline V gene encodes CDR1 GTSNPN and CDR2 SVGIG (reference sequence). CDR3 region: CAWSWTDTQYF. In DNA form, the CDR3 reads TGTGCCTGGAGTTGGACAGATACGCAGTATTTT.

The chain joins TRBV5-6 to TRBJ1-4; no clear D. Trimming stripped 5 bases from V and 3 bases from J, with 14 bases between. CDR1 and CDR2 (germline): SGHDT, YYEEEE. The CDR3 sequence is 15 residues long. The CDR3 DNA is TGTGCCAGCAGGCGGTGGGAAACGCCTAATGAAAAACTGTTTTTT. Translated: CASRRWETPNEKLFF.